This T cell receptor beta chain emerged from a study of shared clonotypes between healthy human individuals. The V end lost 8 bases, the J end lost 3 bases, and 13 bases lay between the germline ends. The V gene's germline CDR1 is MNHNY and CDR2 SVGAGI (reference sequence). The CDR3 totals 13 residues. Details on this clone: Its target is unknown.

Overall study results and limits: A generally larger estimated richness was seen in naive subsets than in memory subsets. Among donors, sharing of clonotypes was expected to be affected by sequencing depth. It was observed that roughly 4.8% of naive CD4 clonotypes were shared across a few donors.

The donors, healthy adults who were HIV-negative, had experienced no recent acute infections or vaccinations. This table comes from immunoSEQ multiplex PCR, and its TCRdb copy is limited to in-frame clones, with some not included. The table lists 2.3 million or so clones, 85% to 95% of them singletons. The TCR sequence derives from a man between 18 and 29 years old in good health. Some clones in this sample may be carry-over from other donors' samples. The chain has TRBV6-6 and TRBJ1-1; no reliable D call. Sample: naive CD4+ T cells from PBMCs. Subset meaning: CD45RA+ positively selected. CDR3 protein: CASEREAYTEAFF. DNA for the CDR3: TGTGCCAGCGAAAGGGAGGCCTACACTGAAGCTTTCTTT.